Below are 15 T cell receptor beta chains sequenced from a single sample in a study of T cell changes during pregnancy in multiple sclerosis. Using immunoSEQ multiplex PCR, the repertoire was profiled, and TCRdb retains in-frame clones only, with some absent. Of 100,000 or so clones in the sample, approximately 95% are singletons; the top ten hold around 1.7%. Material: peripheral blood, obtained after pregnancy. These receptors were taken from a female donor in good health, enrolled as a control in a pregnancy study.

The J gene is TRBJ2-5, the V gene TRBV28; 14 nucleotides align to TRBD2. With 3 bases clipped from V and 3 bases from J, the junction kept 0 bases outside the gene matches. The CDR3 contains 15 residues. CDR1 is MDHEN and CDR2 is SYDVKM in the germline V gene. CDR3: CASSLTSGREETQYF. As DNA, the CDR3 is TGTGCCAGCAGTTTGACTAGCGGGAGGGAAGAGACCCAGTACTTC.

This chain links TRBV7-6 with TRBJ2-7, with D possibly TRBD2 on 6 matching bases. V lost 5 bases and J lost 1, with 15 bases in between. Germline CDR1 SGHVS, CDR2 FNYEAQ. CDR3 length: 15 amino acids. The CDR3 is CASSAASGPSYEQYF. CDR3 nucleotide sequence: TGTGCCAGCAGCGCGGCGAGCGGGCCTTCCTACGAGCAGTACTTC. Based on the CDR3 plus reference TRBV7-6 and TRBJ2-7, the full variable domain is GAGVSQSPRYKVTKRGQDVALRCDPISGHVSLYWYRQALGQGPEFLTYFNYEAQQDKSGLPNDRFSAERPEGSISTLTIQRTEQRDSAMYRCASSAASGPSYEQYFGPGTRLTVT.

The J gene is TRBJ2-2, the V gene TRBV7-2; 7 bases line up with TRBD1. CDR1 and CDR2 (germline): SGHTA, FQGNSA. The CDR3 runs to 15 residues. J lost 2 bases, V lost 2 bases, and 2 bases had no gene match. The CDR3 sequence is CASSLNRGNTGELFF. CDR3 DNA: TGTGCCAGCAGCTTAAACAGGGGCAACACCGGGGAGCTGTTTTTT.

Only one count was recorded for this clone. The rearrangement joins TRBV28 to TRBJ2-2; D is unclear. V shed 2 bases and J shed 5 bases, with 9 bases lying between them. Germline V CDR1 and CDR2: MDHEN, SYDVKM. This CDR3 has 14 residues. The CDR3 protein is CASSLVEVTGELFF. In DNA, the CDR3 is TGTGCCAGCAGTTTAGTTGAGGTTACCGGGGAGCTGTTTTTT.

The chain uses TRBV9 and TRBJ1-2, with D tentatively TRBD1 (6 bases). CDR1 is SGDLS and CDR2 is YYNGEE in the germline V gene. The V end was cut by 0 bases, the J end by 8 bases, with 11 bases between. The CDR3 covers 13 residues. The CDR3 spells CASSVVQGSGYTF. The CDR3 DNA reads as TGTGCCAGCAGCGTAGTTCAGGGGAGCGGCTACACCTTC.

The chain links TRBV16 to TRBJ1-1; unclear D gene. The length of the CDR3 is 15 residues. Trimming shortened V by 2 bases and J by 3 bases, and 13 bases separated the two germline ends. Germline assignment: CDR1 KGHSY and CDR2 FQNENV. CDR3 protein: CASSQGRVEHTEAFF. The CDR3 bases are TGTGCCAGCAGCCAAGGGAGGGTAGAGCACACTGAAGCTTTCTTT.

This sequence joins TRBV2 and TRBJ2-7; 7 bases line up with TRBD1. The J segment lost 3 bases and the V segment lost 6 bases, leaving 8 bases of the junction unmatched. Germline CDR1 SNHLY, CDR2 FYNNEI. The length of the CDR3 is 14 residues. The CDR3: CASRPWDSNYEQYF. In DNA form, the CDR3 reads TGTGCCAGCAGGCCCTGGGACAGCAACTACGAGCAGTACTTC.

V is TRBV28 and J is TRBJ2-1; 11 bases are a match to TRBD2. The length of the CDR3 is 13 residues. J gave up 13 bases and V 4 bases, and 6 bases lay outside the gene matches. The germline V gene has CDR1 MDHEN and CDR2 SYDVKM. The CDR3 region is CASSSGLAGFQFF. In DNA form, the CDR3 reads TGTGCCAGCAGTTCAGGACTAGCGGGCTTTCAGTTCTTC.

V gene TRBV11-2 combines with J gene TRBJ2-3, with D possibly matching TRBD2 (5 bases). The CDR3 sequence is 14 residues long. Germline values: CDR1 SGHAT, CDR2 FQNNGV. V dropped 0 bases and J dropped 3 bases, with 7 bases sitting between them. CDR3 coding DNA: TGTGCCAGCAGCTTAGACCGCGGGACAGATACGCAGTATTTT. Translation: CASSLDRGTDTQYF.

The rearrangement links TRBV4-1 to TRBJ1-2, with D perhaps TRBD1 (6 bases). Per germline, CDR1 MGHRA and CDR2 YSYEKL. The CDR3 runs 15 residues. The V end lost 1 base, the J end lost 8 bases, and 17 bases lay between the germline ends. DNA for the CDR3: TGCGCCAGCAGCCAAGTGGGGGGGCTGCCCGGCGGCTACACCTTC. Translated, it gives CASSQVGGLPGGYTF.

In DNA, the CDR3 is TGTGCCAGCAGCCTTCCGACAGGCCTCGGGAACGAGCAGTACTTC. Translated, it gives CASSLPTGLGNEQYF. The V call is TRBV7-2, the J call TRBJ2-7, with D possibly being TRBD1 (6 bases). CDR3 length: 15 residues. V gave up 5 bases and J gave up 5 bases, with 19 bases separating them. Per germline, CDR1 SGHTA and CDR2 FQGNSA.

This clone turned up a few times. The rearrangement uses TRBV2 and TRBJ1-3, with 9 bases that match TRBD1. This CDR3 region has 16 residues. Germline V gene data show CDR1 as SNHLY and CDR2 as FYNNEI. With 2 bases clipped from V and 2 bases from J, the junction kept 4 bases outside the gene matches. The CDR3 loop is CASSESRQGAGNTIYF. As DNA, the CDR3 is TGTGCCAGCAGTGAAAGTAGACAGGGGGCTGGAAACACCATATATTTT.

The chain recombines TRBV30 with TRBJ1-1; perhaps TRBD1 as D (6 bases). The V and J ends lost 3 bases and 4 bases respectively, with 15 bases between them. This CDR3 is 14 amino acids long. CDR1 GTSNPN and CDR2 SVGIG come from the germline V gene (reference sequence). The CDR3, as DNA: TGTGCCTGGAGCCAAAGCGTCAGGGGCACTGAAGCTTTCTTT. Amino acid sequence: CAWSQSVRGTEAFF. Using reference TRBV30 and TRBJ1-1 for the parts outside the CDR3, the full variable domain is SQTIHQWPATLVQPVGSPLSLECTVEGTSNPNLYWYRQAAGRGLQLLFYSVGIGQISSEVPQNLSASRPQDRQFILSSKKLLLSDSGFYLCAWSQSVRGTEAFFGQGTRLTVV.

The chain recombines TRBV28 with TRBJ2-3; perhaps TRBD2 as D (7 bases). This CDR3 comprises 15 residues. Germline V gives CDR1 MDHEN, CDR2 SYDVKM. Between the trimmed V and J ends, which lost 3 bases and 4 bases, there was a span of 14 bases. DNA for the CDR3: TGTGCCAGCAGTTTTTGGGGGGGCCAGGCAGATACGCAGTATTTT. This encodes CASSFWGGQADTQYF.

The CDR3 nucleotides are TGTACCACCCAACAGGAGATCTCCTACGAGCAGTACTTC. As protein: CTTQQEISYEQYF. J is TRBJ2-5 and V is TRBV2; possibly TRBD1 for D (5 bases). Judging by the DNA end, TRBJ2-7 fits better; the J call may be wrong. The length of the CDR3 is 13 residues. The germline V gene has CDR1 SNHLY and CDR2 FYNNEI.